Shown below are 21 T cell receptor beta chains from a single sample sequenced in a study of T cells in localized non-small cell lung cancer. Assay: immunoSEQ multiplex PCR; the TCRdb copy retains only in-frame clones and omits some. The data contain tens of thousands of clones, roughly 90% of them singletons. The source was peripheral blood mononuclear cells, collected before any cancer treatment. Source of these receptors: a male donor older than 55 with stage II lung adenocarcinoma.

The V and J genes are TRBV2 and TRBJ1-1; 7 bases map to TRBD1. J was trimmed by 3 bases and V by 6 bases; bases with no gene match: 7. There are 14 residues in the CDR3. From germline, CDR1 is SNHLY and CDR2 FYNNEI. The CDR3 DNA reads TGTGCCAGCAGCACCCTACAGGGGTACACTGAAGCTTTCTTT. It codes for CASSTLQGYTEAFF.

This chain links TRBV2 with TRBJ1-5; 9 bases align to TRBD1. Germline CDR1 is SNHLY and CDR2 is FYNNEI. Unmatched junction bases numbered 3, after V lost 3 bases and J lost 6 bases. CDR3 length equals 14 residues. DNA for the CDR3: TGTGCCAGCAGTGAGGGACAGGGTATTCAGCCCCAGCATTTT. Its translation is CASSEGQGIQPQHF. Complete variable domain (other parts from reference TRBV2 and TRBJ1-5): EPEVTQTPSHQVTQMGQEVILRCVPISNHLYFYWYRQILGQKVEFLVSFYNNEISEKSEIFDDQFSVERPDGSNFTLKIRSTKLEDSAMYFCASSEGQGIQPQHFGDGTRLSIL.

The J gene is TRBJ1-5, the V gene TRBV6-5; D gene ambiguous. Germline V gene data show CDR1 as MNHEY and CDR2 as SVGAGI. The CDR3 has 13 amino acids. V gave up 8 bases and J gave up 4 bases, with 12 bases separating them. The DNA of the CDR3 is TGTGCCAGCGACTCCGGCGGGAATCAGCCCCAGCATTTT. It specifies CASDSGGNQPQHF.

The chain has TRBV5-1 and TRBJ2-1, with 9 bases fitting TRBD2. With 5 bases clipped from V and 10 bases from J, the junction kept 10 bases outside the gene matches. The CDR3 runs to 14 residues. Germline CDR1 SGHRS, CDR2 YFSETQ. The chain's CDR3 is CASRGGSGSWEQFF. CDR3 DNA sequence: TGCGCCAGCAGGGGTGGTAGCGGGAGTTGGGAGCAGTTCTTC.

The sample holds one count of this clone. V gene TRBV20-1 combines with J gene TRBJ2-3, with D perhaps matching TRBD2 (5 bases). CDR1 and CDR2 from the germline V gene are DFQATT and SNEGSKA (reference sequence). V lost 4 bases, J lost 9 bases, and 11 bases lay in between. This CDR3 has 11 residues. The CDR3 bases are TGCAGTGCTACGCCAGGAGGCACGCAGTATTTT. Its translation is CSATPGGTQYF.

As to this clone: At the DNA level, this CDR3 is encoded by other sequences in the same sample as well. The V gene is TRBV5-6, the J gene TRBJ1-1; D is unresolved. Germline-derived CDR1 and CDR2 are SGHDT and YYEEEE. Trimming removed 1 base at V and 4 bases at J, with 5 bases between. The CDR3 covers 12 residues. The CDR3 spells CASSLRGTEAFF. DNA for the CDR3: TGTGCCAGCAGCTTGCGTGGCACTGAAGCTTTCTTT. Looking up the rest from reference TRBV5-6 and TRBJ1-1 gives the full variable domain: DAGVTQSPTHLIKTRGQQVTLRCSPKSGHDTVSWYQQALGQGPQFIFQYYEEEERQRGNFPDRFSGHQFPNYSSELNVNALLLGDSALYLCASSLRGTEAFFGQGTRLTVV.

This clone came up a few times. The J gene is TRBJ1-2, the V gene TRBV18; no definite D call. The CDR3 consists of 13 residues. Germline V gene sequence: CDR1 KGHSH, CDR2 LQKENI. The ends were cut back, 3 bases at V and 3 bases at J, with 8 bases in the middle. The CDR3 DNA reads as TGTGCCAGCTCACCCACAGAGGACTATGGCTACACCTTC. This gives the protein CASSPTEDYGYTF.

The gene calls are TRBV4-1 and TRBJ1-2; D is undetermined. Germline CDR1 is MGHRA and CDR2 is YSYEKL. There are 15 residues in the CDR3. V was cut by 0 bases and J by 5 bases, with 13 bases left in between. The CDR3 DNA follows: TGCGCCAGCAGCCAAGATCATATGGAAGCGTATGGCTACACCTTC. Translated, it gives CASSQDHMEAYGYTF.

This clone was observed a few times. The chain couples TRBV20-1 to TRBJ2-3; no clear D. Germline lookup yields CDR1 DFQATT and CDR2 SNEGSKA (reference sequence). V lost 3 bases to trimming and J lost 8 bases, with 9 bases between them. CDR3 size: 11 residues. The CDR3 DNA reads TGCAGTGCTAGTCGGACGGCTACGCAGTATTTT. As protein: CSASRTATQYF.

The V call is TRBV29-1, the J call TRBJ1-2; D possibly corresponds to TRBD1 (5 bases). The CDR3 extends over 13 amino acids. The germline V gene encodes CDR1 SQVTM and CDR2 ANQGSEA. V gave up 0 bases and J gave up 7 bases, with 12 bases separating them. The CDR3 nucleotides read TGCAGCGTTGAAGATGCAGGGAAGGTTGGCTACACCTTC. Protein: CSVEDAGKVGYTF.

This clone was observed a handful of times. The chain is built from TRBV9 and TRBJ1-1; possible D gene TRBD1, 6 bases. The CDR3 length is 15 residues. CDR1 and CDR2 from the germline V gene are SGDLS and YYNGEE. Trimming removed 3 bases at V and 1 base at J, with 13 bases between. This chain's CDR3 is CASSGATGRNTEAFF. CDR3 coding DNA: TGTGCCAGCAGCGGGGCCACAGGGAGGAACACTGAAGCTTTCTTT.

The V and J genes are TRBV5-4 and TRBJ1-1; 11 bases line up with TRBD1. This CDR3 region has 16 residues. V shed 4 bases and J 5 bases; nucleotides not matched to a gene: 10. Per the germline V gene, CDR1 is SGHNT and CDR2 is YYREEE (reference sequence). The chain's CDR3 is CASSPGTGGDRTEAFF. In DNA form, the CDR3 reads TGTGCCAGCAGCCCGGGGACAGGGGGAGATAGGACTGAAGCTTTCTTT.

V gene TRBV4-3 combines with J gene TRBJ2-1, with D possibly being TRBD2 (6 bases). Deletions cut 4 bases from V and 1 base from J, with 11 bases between. Germline-derived CDR1 and CDR2 are LGHNA and YSLEER. The length of the CDR3 is 15 residues. CDR3 amino acids: CASSLRGGSYNEQFF. The CDR3 DNA follows: TGCGCCAGCAGCCTGCGGGGCGGTTCCTACAATGAGCAGTTCTTC.

This clone appeared once. The CDR3 loop reads CASSLRGMNTGELFF. The DNA of the CDR3 is TGTGCCAGCAGTTTGAGGGGAATGAACACCGGGGAGCTGTTTTTT. The gene calls are TRBV27 and TRBJ2-2; possibly TRBD1 or TRBD2 for D (5 bases each). Germline CDR1 MNHEY, CDR2 SMNVEV (reference sequence). V gave up 3 bases and J gave up 1 base, with 9 bases separating them. The CDR3 has 15 residues.

The rearrangement uses TRBV9 and TRBJ2-3; perhaps D is TRBD1 or TRBD2 (5 bases each). The CDR3 totals 16 residues. V was shortened by 0 bases and J by 1 base, with 12 bases between the two germline ends. Germline V gene sequence: CDR1 SGDLS, CDR2 YYNGEE. The CDR3 DNA sequence: TGTGCCAGCAGCGTAGTGGGGCGGGTTGGCACAGATACGCAGTATTTT. Its translation is CASSVVGRVGTDTQYF.

This clone has a single count. DNA for the CDR3: TGTGCCAGCAGCCAGAGCGGGAGCACAGATACGCAGTATTTT. This encodes CASSQSGSTDTQYF. This rearrangement joins TRBV7-4 to TRBJ2-3; TRBD2 might be the D (6 bases). The CDR3 is 14 amino acids. In germline, CDR1 is SGHVT, CDR2 SQSDAQ. V lost 5 bases and J 0 bases, leaving 9 bases between the germline ends.

The rearrangement joins TRBV4-2 to TRBJ1-1; no clear D gene. Germline CDR1 LGHNA, CDR2 YNFKEQ. The CDR3 has 14 residues. Trimming shortened V by 2 bases and J by 5 bases, and 12 bases separated the two germline ends. DNA for the CDR3: TGTGCCAGCAGCCAATACAGAGAAGGTACTGAAGCTTTCTTT. Translation gives CASSQYREGTEAFF.

This clone was seen a single time. The chain links TRBV4-1 to TRBJ1-1; 8 nucleotides line up with TRBD1. The CDR3 is 13 residues long. Trimming took 6 bases from V and 1 from J; bases not matched to a gene: 1. Germline loops: CDR1 MGHRA, CDR2 YSYEKL. The DNA for the CDR3 is TGCGCCAGCAGAACAGGGGGGAACACTGAAGCTTTCTTT. It is translated as CASRTGGNTEAFF.

This chain joins TRBV12-2 and TRBJ2-1; the DNA was not used to check the table's D call, TRBD2. TRBV12-2 is annotated as a pseudogene. The CDR3 consists of 16 residues. CDR3 sequence (DNA): TGTGCAAGTCGCTTTCTTAGCTTTGTGTCTTCCAGAGAGCAGTTCTTC. As protein: CASRFLSFVSSREQFF.

The chain combines TRBV6-5 with TRBJ2-7, with 8 bases identical to TRBD2. The CDR3 is 15 amino acids. CDR1 and CDR2 from the germline V gene are MNHEY and SVGAGI. Trimming at V came to 2 bases and at J to 1 base, leaving 4 bases not matched to a gene. Written as DNA, the CDR3 is TGTGCCAGCAGTTACGCGGGGGGCGCTTCCTACGAGCAGTACTTC. This sequence encodes CASSYAGGASYEQYF.

The gene calls are TRBV28 and TRBJ2-1, with a tentative D call TRBD2 (5 bases). The CDR3 is 15 amino acids. Trimming took off 3 bases at V and 3 bases at J, with 12 bases between the two ends. Germline values: CDR1 MDHEN, CDR2 SYDVKM. CDR3 amino acids: CASSFLRAGYNEQFF. The CDR3 nucleotides are TGTGCCAGCAGTTTCCTCCGGGCGGGCTACAATGAGCAGTTCTTC. Drawing the rest from reference TRBV28 and TRBJ2-1, the complete variable domain is DVKVTQSSRYLVKRTGEKVFLECVQDMDHENMFWYRQDPGLGLRLIYFSYDVKMKEKGDIPEGYSVSREKKERFSLILESASTNQTSMYLCASSFLRAGYNEQFFGPGTRLTVL.